This TCR beta chain originates from a study of control samples from healthy donors and cancer patients. Repertoires were generated with immunoSEQ multiplex PCR, while TCRdb's copy carries only in-frame clones and drops some. The table lists some 130,000 clones, about 93% of them singletons. This clone has a handful of counts. Source material: PBMCs. The sequence came from a man between 50 and 59 years old with head and neck cancer.

CDR3 coding DNA: TGTGCCAGCAGCTTGGTGGCAGCGCTAGCGGGGGTCCCTATCAATGAGCAGTTCTTC. This codes for CASSLVAALAGVPINEQFF. The chain links TRBV5-6 to TRBJ2-1; TRBD2 aligns across 10 bases. Germline trimming cut 0 bases from V and 6 bases from J; bases unmatched to any gene: 15. Germline V gives CDR1 SGHDT, CDR2 YYEEEE. The CDR3 totals 19 residues. Full variable domain (rest looked up from reference TRBV5-6 and TRBJ2-1): DAGVTQSPTHLIKTRGQQVTLRCSPKSGHDTVSWYQQALGQGPQFIFQYYEEEERQRGNFPDRFSGHQFPNYSSELNVNALLLGDSALYLCASSLVAALAGVPINEQFFGPGTRLTVL.